This T cell receptor (beta chain) was identified during a study of T cells in Graves' hyperthyroidism and ophthalmopathy. General study results and limits: The majority of expanded thyroid clonotypes above 0.001 also appeared in blood.

This clonotype occurred a few times. Its specificity is not known. Amplified TCR beta CDR3 regions came from RNA transcripts. First-round RT-PCR with HTBI primers amplified the TCR CDR3 region. Using its own MiXCR run on the multiplex PCR reads, TCRdb lists one record per CDR3 protein. The sample includes about 200,000 distinct CDR3 sequences, 17% of them seen just once. Trimming left V 9 bases short and J 0 bases short, with 10 bases between. The CDR3 length is 13 residues. The germline CDR1 and CDR2 sequences are KGHDR and SFDVKD. The chain has TRBV24-1 and TRBJ1-1; possibly TRBD1 for D (6 bases). Sequenced input: blood. The receptor was derived from a man aged 45 to 65 with Graves' hyperthyroidism. CDR3 residues: CATAGHMNTEAFF. CDR3 DNA: TGTGCCACCGCGGGACACATGAACACTGAAGCTTTCTTT.